This passage covers 6 T cell receptor beta chains from one sample sequenced in a study of blood T cell repertoires in COVID-19. Generated by immunoSEQ multiplex PCR, the TCRdb table keeps only in-frame clones and is missing some. This table has some 220,000 clones, 65% to 90% appearing once. The sequenced sample was peripheral blood. The receptors stem from an older woman with COVID-19, enrolled during active disease.

The rearrangement joins TRBV6-2 or TRBV6-3 to TRBJ1-2; D unclear. From germline, CDR1 is MNHEY and CDR2 SVGEGT. The CDR3 is made up of 15 amino acids. V shed 0 bases and J shed 7 bases, with 15 bases lying between them. The CDR3 DNA reads TGTGCCAGCAGTTACTCGAGCGGACTCCCGAGTGGCTACACCTTC. Translated: CASSYSSGLPSGYTF.

The chain recombines TRBV3-1 (or the pseudogene TRBV3-2) with TRBJ2-6; no reliable D call. The CDR3 is made up of 15 amino acids. The V end lost 2 bases, the J end lost 3 bases, and 8 bases lay between the germline ends. Germline V gene data show CDR1 as LGHDT and CDR2 as YNNKEL (reference sequence). The chain's CDR3 is CASSQSSGGANVLTF. In nucleotides, the CDR3 is TGTGCCAGCAGCCAATCTTCCGGTGGGGCCAACGTCCTGACTTTC.

This clone has a handful of counts. J is TRBJ1-2 and V is TRBV19; 7 bases fit TRBD1. The length of the CDR3 is 14 residues. CDR1 LNHDA and CDR2 SQIVND come from the germline V gene (reference sequence). With 4 bases clipped from V and 4 bases from J, the junction kept 6 bases outside the gene matches. CDR3 in DNA: TGTGCCAGTAGTACACAGGGGCGCGGCTATGGCTACACCTTC. Protein product: CASSTQGRGYGYTF.

The rearrangement joins TRBV6-5 to TRBJ2-3; TRBD2 aligns across 10 bases. Germline CDR1 and CDR2: MNHEY and SVGAGI. After removal of 5 bases from V and 1 base from J, the junction contained 3 bases not matched to a gene. The CDR3 is 15 amino acids. The CDR3, as DNA: TGTGCCAGCAGTACTAGCGGGGACGGCACAGATACGCAGTATTTT. It codes for CASSTSGDGTDTQYF.

This sequence joins TRBV2 and TRBJ1-2; D gene unclear. Per germline, CDR1 SNHLY and CDR2 FYNNEI. This CDR3 is built from 10 residues. With 11 bases removed from V and 6 bases from J, the gap between germline ends came to 10 bases. The CDR3 here is CADQVDGYTF. The CDR3 bases are TGTGCCGACCAGGTAGATGGCTACACCTTC.

This clone was detected once. The chain joins TRBV27 to TRBJ2-5, with TRBD2 identical over 11 bases. V shed 4 bases, J shed 2 bases, and the junction held 3 bases outside the gene matches. The CDR3 length is 15 residues. Germline-derived CDR1 and CDR2 are MNHEY and SMNVEV (reference sequence). This chain's CDR3 is CASSWTSGLQETQYF. In DNA form, the CDR3 reads TGTGCCAGCAGTTGGACTAGCGGGCTTCAAGAGACCCAGTACTTC.